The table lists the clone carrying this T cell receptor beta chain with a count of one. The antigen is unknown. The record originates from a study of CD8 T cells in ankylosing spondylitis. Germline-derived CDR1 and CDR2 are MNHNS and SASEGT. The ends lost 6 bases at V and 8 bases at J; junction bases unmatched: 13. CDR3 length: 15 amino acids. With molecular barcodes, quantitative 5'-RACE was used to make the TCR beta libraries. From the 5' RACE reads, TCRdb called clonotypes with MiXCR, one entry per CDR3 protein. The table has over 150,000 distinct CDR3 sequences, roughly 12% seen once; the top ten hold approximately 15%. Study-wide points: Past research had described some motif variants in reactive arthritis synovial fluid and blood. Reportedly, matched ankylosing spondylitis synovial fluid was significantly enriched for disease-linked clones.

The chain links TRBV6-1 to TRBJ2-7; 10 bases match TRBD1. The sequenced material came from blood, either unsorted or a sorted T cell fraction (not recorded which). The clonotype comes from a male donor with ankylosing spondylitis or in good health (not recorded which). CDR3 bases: TGTGCCAGCAGACAAACCGGGACAGGGGATCCGAAGCAGTACTTC. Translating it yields CASRQTGTGDPKQYF.